The clone carrying this T cell receptor beta chain was seen a handful of times. Its target is unknown. The record originates from a study of T cells after yellow fever vaccination. Study background: Low-cell-number fractions underwent preparation using SMART-Seq v4 Ultra Low Input.

Regarding the study as a whole: Boosting was followed by the reappearance of most primary-vaccination clones (about 97% CD4, about 89% CD8).

V lost 6 bases, J lost 4 bases, and 9 bases lay in between. Per the germline V gene, CDR1 is SEHNR and CDR2 is FQNEAQ (reference sequence). The CDR3 is made up of 12 amino acids. A 5'RACE template-switching step, the method used to make TCR cDNA, added a universal primer site and UMIs. TCRdb re-derived calls from the 5' RACE reads in MiXCR, one entry per CDR3 protein. The sample has about 580,000 distinct CDR3 sequences; about a sixth are singletons. Sample: PBMCs, taken more than 4 days after the first yellow fever vaccination. The V call is TRBV7-9, the J call TRBJ1-2; no definite D call. The TCR originated in a man aged 18 to 29 who received the YFV17D yellow fever vaccine. CDR3 in amino acids: CASSYRTYGYTF. CDR3 nucleotide sequence: TGTGCCAGCAGTTACCGAACCTATGGCTACACCTTC.